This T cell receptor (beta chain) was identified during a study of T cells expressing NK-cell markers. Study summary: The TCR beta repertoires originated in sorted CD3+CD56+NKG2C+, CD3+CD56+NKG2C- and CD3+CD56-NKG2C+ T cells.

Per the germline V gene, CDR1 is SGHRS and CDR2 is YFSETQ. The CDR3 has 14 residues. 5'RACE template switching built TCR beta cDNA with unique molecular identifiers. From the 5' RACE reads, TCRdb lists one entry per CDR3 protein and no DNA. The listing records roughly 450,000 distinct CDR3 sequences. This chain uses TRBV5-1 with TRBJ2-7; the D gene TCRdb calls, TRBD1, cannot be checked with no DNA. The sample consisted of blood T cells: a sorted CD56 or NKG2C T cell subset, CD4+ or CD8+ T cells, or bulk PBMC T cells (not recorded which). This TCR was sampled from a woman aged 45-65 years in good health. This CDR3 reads CASRTGTGSYEQYF.